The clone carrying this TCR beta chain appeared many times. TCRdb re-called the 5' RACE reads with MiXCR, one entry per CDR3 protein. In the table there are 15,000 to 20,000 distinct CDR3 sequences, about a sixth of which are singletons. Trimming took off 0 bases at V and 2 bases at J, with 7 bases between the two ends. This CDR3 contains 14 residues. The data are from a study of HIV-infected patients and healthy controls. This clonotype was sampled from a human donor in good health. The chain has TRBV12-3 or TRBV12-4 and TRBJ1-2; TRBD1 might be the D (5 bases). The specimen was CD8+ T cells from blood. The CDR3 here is CASSLAGANYGYTF. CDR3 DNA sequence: TGTGCCAGCAGTTTAGCAGGGGCCAACTATGGCTACACCTTC.